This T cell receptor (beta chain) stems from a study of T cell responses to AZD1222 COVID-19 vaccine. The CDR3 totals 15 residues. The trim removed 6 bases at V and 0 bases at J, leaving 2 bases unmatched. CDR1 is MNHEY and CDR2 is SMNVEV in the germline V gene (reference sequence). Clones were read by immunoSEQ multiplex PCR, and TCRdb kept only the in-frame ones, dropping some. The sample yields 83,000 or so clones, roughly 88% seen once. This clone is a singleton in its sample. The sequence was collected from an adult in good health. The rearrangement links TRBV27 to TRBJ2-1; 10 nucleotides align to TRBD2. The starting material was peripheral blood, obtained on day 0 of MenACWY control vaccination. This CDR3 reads CASSASGSSYNEQFF. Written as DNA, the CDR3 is TGTGCCAGCAGCGCTAGCGGGAGCTCCTACAATGAGCAGTTCTTC.